This paragraph covers one TCR beta chain sequence. This specimen comes from a study of T cells after yellow fever vaccination. Study background: Fractions of limited cellularity were prepared by means of SMART-Seq v4 Ultra Low Input.

TCRdb called the 5' RACE reads again in MiXCR, with one record for every CDR3 protein. The table lists about 300,000 distinct CDR3 sequences, around 7.3% of them singletons, with around 17% in the top ten. The germline V gene encodes CDR1 DFQATT and CDR2 SNEGSKA (reference sequence). V lost 0 bases and J lost 0, with 16 bases in between. The CDR3 is 17 amino acids. The sample here was PBMCs, taken around 45 days after the first yellow fever vaccination. This sequence was found in a man aged 18 to 30 who received the YFV17D yellow fever vaccine. This sequence joins TRBV20-1 and TRBJ2-3; a weak D match, TRBD2 (6 bases). CDR3 sequence reads: CSARERLGPHSTDTQYF. Here the CDR3 DNA reads TGCAGTGCTAGAGAGAGACTAGGTCCACATAGCACAGATACGCAGTATTTT.